This TCR beta chain was observed in a study of blood T cell repertoires in COVID-19 (dated by TCRdb to the early 2020s). Concerning the study at large: The collaborator samples originated in the United States, Italy and Spain and spanned the acute and convalescent phases of COVID-19. The material from the prospective study consisted of cDNA or gDNA derived from T cells, B-cell-depleted T cells, or PBMCs. Subjects who had been exposed to COVID-19, were actively infected with it, or had recovered from it provided the deeply sampled blood TCRbeta repertoires that made up the dataset. The repertoires were released in a freely available public database meant as a resource for research on the immune response to SARS-CoV-2. The samples were drawn from two sources: the first 160 participants of the ongoing ImmuneRACE study, and 950 to 1,500 subjects contributed by 6 global collaborators. A de-identified subject ID, COVID-19 status, age in years and sex were almost always included in the sample metadata. HLA class I and class II types, where available, came from metadata supplied by the sample provider rather than from assay-based typing. Findings and caveats that apply to the study as a whole: The quantity of clinical and demographic metadata differed by source and by participant and was supplied without curation.

To note about this clone: The antigen it recognizes is unknown. No quality values exist for individual bases; no much larger clone is one base distant.

Whole blood was collected in K2EDTA tubes by collaborating institutions according to the institutions' own protocols. For TCRbeta analysis, collaborators shipped samples as frozen whole blood, isolated PBMCs, or DNA extracted from either of those sample types. TCRbeta CDR3 regions were amplified from genomic DNA using the immunoSEQ Assay, a bias-controlled multiplex PCR. Per the authors' processing: The number of nucleated cells in each sample was estimated from the amplification of reference gene primers within the assay. To quantify the absolute abundance of each unique TCRbeta CDR3 rearrangement, sequence reads were collapsed and filtered. For each sample, productive Simpson clonality was calculated as the square root of Simpson's diversity index across productive rearrangements. TCRdb took this table from immuneACCESS and kept in-frame rearrangements with V and J called. Such tables lack part of the clones; where checked against another copy, unresolved V genes explain under half of the gap, and the rest is unexplained. V and J calls and clone size are given by that table; D and trimming were obtained from the DNA. This sample has around 200,000 clones in its table, and 84% of those were observed once. Of the sample, roughly 7% is held by the ten largest clones.

This receptor was identified in a human donor in a cohort sampled during active COVID-19. Sequencing input: peripheral blood.

The CDR3 here reads CASSQSPSGYTF. The bases read TGTGCCAGCAGCCAGTCCCCCTCAGGGTACACCTTC. The receptor chain draws on TRBV6-5 and TRBJ1-2; the D gene is possibly TRBD1, with 5 bases matching. V is cut by 6 bases and J by 11 bases, and the space between the germline ends is 16 bases. The CDR3 numbers 12 residues from cysteine through phenylalanine. The sequence is cut down to CDR3 DNA, 36 bases in frame from base 1. Sequences MNHEY (CDR1) and SVGAGI (CDR2) are obtained from the germline V gene.